This TCR beta chain was observed in a study of blood T cell repertoires in COVID-19 (dated by TCRdb to 2018 to 2020). Describing the broader study: Samples covering the acute and convalescent phases of COVID-19 were provided by collaborators in the United States, Italy and Spain. Subjects who had been exposed to COVID-19, were actively infected with it, or had recovered from it provided the deeply sampled blood TCRbeta repertoires that made up the dataset. Where HLA class I and class II types were available, the types were taken from metadata supplied by the sample provider, not from assay-based typing. Samples were obtained from the ongoing ImmuneRACE study (first 160 participants) and from 1,254 subjects provided by 6 global collaborators. The prospective study material was composed of cDNA or gDNA derived from T cells, B-cell-depleted T cells, or PBMCs. The sample metadata nearly always contained a de-identified subject ID, COVID-19 status, age in years and sex. The repertoires were released in a freely available public database meant as a resource for research on the immune response to SARS-CoV-2. On the study overall, not on this receptor specifically: How much clinical and demographic metadata was included differed by source and by participant, and the metadata was provided uncurated.

Trimming accounts for 3 bases at V and 3 bases at J, while the number of junction bases matched to no gene is 4. Measured from the cysteine to the phenylalanine, the CDR3 is 14 residues long. CDR3 DNA is the only sequence kept; it has 42 bases, read in frame from the first base. Taken from the germline V gene, the CDR1 and CDR2 loops are SGDLS and YYNGEE. In the prospective study, participants were roughly 18 to 100 years old, resided in 24 geographic areas of the United States, and were enrolled through a virtual design. In the prospective study, participants were assigned to cohorts based on the clinical history participants reported in a screening survey and a study questionnaire. For ImmuneRACE Cohort 3, a participant was defined as recovered based on two consecutive negative NP/OP PCR tests, clearance by a healthcare professional, or resolution of symptoms. Mobile phlebotomists in the prospective study collected whole blood, serum and a nasopharyngeal or oropharyngeal swab from every participant. Additional blood draws and questionnaires over an approximately 2-month period could optionally be provided by prospective study participants. Before DNA extraction, blood samples from the prospective study were shipped at room temperature or frozen.

A remark on this clone: There is no known antigen for this receptor. Per-base qualities were not stored, and no clone one base away is much larger.

TCRbeta CDR3 regions were amplified from genomic DNA by means of the immunoSEQ Assay, a bias-controlled multiplex PCR. The source study handled its data this way. Within the assay, amplification of reference gene primers was used to estimate how many nucleated cells each sample contained. To quantify the absolute abundance of each unique TCRbeta CDR3 rearrangement, sequence reads were collapsed and filtered. Productive Simpson clonality was computed per sample as the square root of Simpson's diversity index over productive rearrangements. Imported from immuneACCESS, the table was reduced by TCRdb to in-frame sequences with V and J called. These copies leave out some clones; in studies compared against another copy, an unresolved V gene accounts for under half, and the cause of the remainder is not known. D and trimming come from the DNA, and the V and J calls and clone size come from that table. For this sample the table gives about 310,000 clones, of which 89% were detected only once. In total, the top ten clones hold 5% to 5.5% of the sample.

The sequence was obtained from a man between 60 and 75 years old who had recovered from COVID-19. The sample comprised PBMCs or T cells enriched from blood (not recorded which). The rearranged chain carries TRBV9 and TRBJ1-2, and 8 bases in between align with TRBD1. This receptor carries the CDR3 CASSAGQGDYGYTF. The nucleotide sequence reads TGTGCCAGCAGCGCTGGACAGGGTGACTATGGCTACACCTTC.